Below are 7 T cell receptor beta chains sequenced from a single sample in a study of T cell clones after liver transplantation. The table came from immunoSEQ multiplex PCR; TCRdb's copy has only in-frame clones and leaves some out. This table holds 25,000 to 40,000 clones, around 96% found once. The sequencing here drew on CD8+ T cells from blood, taken 12 months after liver transplant. These receptors were obtained from a human patient who received a liver transplant. The T cells may partly be graft donor cells.

The rearrangement joins TRBV30 to TRBJ1-4; D is ambiguous. The ends were cut back, 2 bases at V and 5 bases at J, with 6 bases in the middle. The V gene's germline CDR1 is GTSNPN and CDR2 SVGIG (reference sequence). The CDR3 loop spans 12 amino acids. CDR3 region: CAWSQENEKLFF. The CDR3, as DNA: TGTGCCTGGAGTCAAGAGAATGAAAAACTGTTTTTT.

The sample holds one count of this clone. The chain uses TRBV11-3 and TRBJ1-1, with unresolved D. Trimming pared 9 bases from V and 5 bases from J, leaving 13 bases between. Germline lookup yields CDR1 SGHNT and CDR2 YENEEA. The CDR3 length is 12 residues. CDR3 bases: TGTGCCAGTGCCCGCCCGGGTACTGAAGCTTTCTTT. Translated: CASARPGTEAFF.

This sequence joins TRBV6-1 and TRBJ2-7, with 8 bases identical to TRBD1. V trimming: 4 bases; J trimming: 2 bases; junction bases outside the gene matches: 4. The CDR3 is made up of 14 amino acids. The germline V gene encodes CDR1 MNHNS and CDR2 SASEGT. CDR3 DNA: TGTGCCAGCAGTGGGACAGGGAGGACCTACGAGCAGTACTTC. Translated, it gives CASSGTGRTYEQYF.

The gene calls are TRBV11-3 and TRBJ2-7, with no clear D. The CDR3 loop spans 14 amino acids. Germline CDR1 reads SGHNT; CDR2 reads YENEEA. V was trimmed by 5 bases and J by 0 bases, leaving 11 bases between them. CDR3 nucleotides: TGTGCCAGCAGCCCTCGGGCGGTCTCCTACGAGCAGTACTTC. This translates into CASSPRAVSYEQYF.

The chain recombines TRBV28 with TRBJ2-3; TRBD2 matches 7 bases. In germline, CDR1 is MDHEN, CDR2 SYDVKM. V shed 5 bases, J shed 5 bases, and the junction held 13 bases outside the gene matches. This CDR3 has 16 amino acids. The CDR3 sequence: CASSPTRAGVRDTQYF. In DNA form, the CDR3 reads TGTGCCAGCAGTCCCACTAGGGCGGGAGTGAGAGATACGCAGTATTTT. Variable domain in full (rest from reference TRBV28 and TRBJ2-3): DVKVTQSSRYLVKRTGEKVFLECVQDMDHENMFWYRQDPGLGLRLIYFSYDVKMKEKGDIPEGYSVSREKKERFSLILESASTNQTSMYLCASSPTRAGVRDTQYFGPGTRLTVL.

Here the CDR3 reads CASSLAGSSTDTQYF. In DNA form, the CDR3 reads TGTGCCAGCAGTTTAGCAGGATCTAGCACAGATACGCAGTATTTT. The V call is TRBV27, the J call TRBJ2-3, with no clear D. Trimming left V 2 bases short and J 0 bases short, with 9 bases between. The CDR3 covers 15 residues. CDR1 and CDR2 from the germline V gene are MNHEY and SMNVEV (reference sequence).

V is TRBV11-3 and J is TRBJ2-1; D remains unclear. V was shortened by 0 bases and J by 0 bases, with 12 bases between the two germline ends. Germline V gene lookup returns CDR1 SGHNT and CDR2 YENEEA. The CDR3 has 17 residues. The CDR3 nucleotides read TGTGCCAGCAGCTTAGATTTTCCAGGCTACTCCTACAATGAGCAGTTCTTC. Translated: CASSLDFPGYSYNEQFF.